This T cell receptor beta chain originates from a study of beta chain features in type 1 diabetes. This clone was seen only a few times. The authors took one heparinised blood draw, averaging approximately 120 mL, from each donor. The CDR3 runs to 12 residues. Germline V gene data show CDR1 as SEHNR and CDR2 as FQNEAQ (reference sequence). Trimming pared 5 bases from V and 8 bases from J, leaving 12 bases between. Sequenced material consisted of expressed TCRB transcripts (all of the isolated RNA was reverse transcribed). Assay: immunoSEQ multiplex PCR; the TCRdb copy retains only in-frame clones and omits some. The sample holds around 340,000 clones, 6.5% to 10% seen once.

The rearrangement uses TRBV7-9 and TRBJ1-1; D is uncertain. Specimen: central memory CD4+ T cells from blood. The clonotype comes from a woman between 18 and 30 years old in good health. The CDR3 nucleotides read TGTGCCAGCAGCAAAAAAGGGAAAGAAGCTTTCTTT. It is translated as CASSKKGKEAFF.